The 28 T cell receptor beta chains below come from one sample, sequenced in a study of tumor-infiltrating lymphocytes in primary liver carcinoma. Production of TCR beta cDNA used around 460 ng total RNA together with a constant-region primer. ARM-PCR was slightly modified, and three nested multiplex PCR rounds with it gave rise to the TCR beta libraries. The two initial PCR rounds, around 10 cycles each, used TRBV1-TRBV30 forward and C-beta reverse primers. Via MiXCR, TCRdb re-called the multiplex PCR reads, giving one row per CDR3 protein. The sample yields approximately 74,000 distinct CDR3 sequences, 65% to 75% seen once. Without any cell sorting, about 18-30 mg of bulk tissue yielded co-extracted RNA and DNA. Sequencing was done on a sample of liver tumor tissue from sampling region 4. As for subset: tumor region T4, right-lateral pole. These receptors all come from a woman aged 55-69 years with primary liver carcinoma and hepatitis B virus infection.

Remarks on this clonotype: At one boundary the junction diverges from the germline segment, which might be a read error. Here the CDR3 reads CASSSLNKNYDYTF. CDR3 coding DNA: TGTGCCAGCAGTTCACTCAACAAGAATTATGACTACACCTTC. V usage is TRBV28 and J usage is TRBJ1-2, with no clear D. Germline CDR1 MDHEN, CDR2 SYDVKM. The CDR3 has 14 amino acids.

This clonotype was observed a handful of times. A much larger clonotype is one base distant, so this may be a read error. The DNA of the CDR3 is TGTGCCAGCAGCTTACGGGAGGATATGCAGTATTTT. Translating gives CASSLREDMQYF. The chain recombines TRBV7-9 with TRBJ2-3, with 7 positions matching TRBD2. The length of the CDR3 is 12 residues. Germline loops: CDR1 SEHNR, CDR2 FQNEAQ (reference sequence).

A note on this clonotype: One end of the junction is discordant with germline, which a read error may explain. The rearrangement uses TRBV11-2 and TRBJ2-7; D is unresolved. This CDR3 has 15 residues. Germline loops: CDR1 SGHAT, CDR2 FQNNGV. The DNA for the CDR3 is TGTGCCGGCAGCTTAGATTTGGCCGGGCTCCACGAGCGGTACTTC. Protein: CAGSLDLAGLHERYF.

This clonotype has a single count. Possible read error: a much larger clone is one base away. The chain links TRBV28 to TRBJ1-2; D gene unclear. Germline V gives CDR1 MDHEN, CDR2 SYDVKM. Trimming shortened V by 6 bases and J by 8 bases, and 16 bases separated the two germline ends. The CDR3 loop spans 13 amino acids. This chain's CDR3 is CASSPQTTRGYTF. The CDR3 coding sequence is TGTGCCAGCAGCCCCCAGACCACGCGGGGCTACACCTTC.

This clonotype was seen repeatedly, ten times or more. CDR3 amino acids: CASSPGGTANTEAFF. DNA for the CDR3: TGTGCCAGCAGCCCAGGGGGGACAGCGAACACTGAAGCTTTCTTT. J is TRBJ1-1 and V is TRBV7-9; 7 nucleotides align to TRBD1. Germline V gives CDR1 SEHNR, CDR2 FQNEAQ (reference sequence). V lost 5 bases to trimming and J lost 1 base; unmatched junction nucleotides: 7. This CDR3 spans 15 amino acids. Looking up the rest from reference TRBV7-9 and TRBJ1-1 gives the full variable domain: DTGVSQNPRHKITKRGQNVTFRCDPISEHNRLYWYRQTLGQGPEFLTYFQNEAQLEKSRLLSDRFSAERPKGSFSTLEIQRTEQGDSAMYLCASSPGGTANTEAFFGQGTRLTVV.

V usage is TRBV11-2 and J usage is TRBJ2-2, with D perhaps matching TRBD2 (5 bases). V lost 5 bases and J 15 bases, leaving 25 bases between the germline ends. CDR1 SGHAT and CDR2 FQNNGV come from the germline V gene. The CDR3 loop spans 15 amino acids. This chain's CDR3 is CASSPPRGPTGKLFF. The CDR3 DNA follows: TGTGCCAGCAGCCCTCCGCGAGGACCGACCGGGAAGTTGTTTTTT.

As concerns this clonotype: One end of the junction fails to match germline, which may point to a read error. The rearrangement uses TRBV6-5 and TRBJ1-1, with D tentatively TRBD1 (6 bases). The CDR3 is 13 amino acids. Germline values: CDR1 MNHEY, CDR2 SVGAGI. The CDR3 DNA reads TGCGCCAGCACCGAACAGAGGGGGACTGAAGCTTCCTTT. It specifies CASTEQRGTEASF.

V usage is TRBV20-1 and J usage is TRBJ2-3; TRBD2 might be the D (7 bases). Germline loops: CDR1 DFQATT, CDR2 SNEGSKA (reference sequence). The V and J ends lost 3 bases and 8 bases respectively, with 24 bases between them. This CDR3 spans 16 amino acids. Here the CDR3 reads CSASVPAGEGRGTQYF. For the CDR3, the DNA is TGCAGTGCTAGCGTCCCGGCGGGAGAAGGCAGGGGTACGCAGTATTTT.

Notes on this clonotype: Germline and junction disagree at one end, which may indicate a read error. The gene calls are TRBV29-1 and TRBJ2-7; a weak D match, TRBD2 (7 bases). The CDR3 runs 13 residues. Germline V gene data show CDR1 as SQVTM and CDR2 as ANQGSEA. CDR3 sequence reads: CSVEGGLADERYF. The CDR3 DNA reads as TGCAGCGTTGAGGGGGGGCTAGCAGACGAGCGGTACTTC.

J is TRBJ1-1 and V is TRBV11-2, with D possibly TRBD1 on 5 matching bases. V shed 0 bases and J shed 7 bases, with 15 bases lying between them. The CDR3 has 15 amino acids. Germline V gene sequence: CDR1 SGHAT, CDR2 FQNNGV. The CDR3 DNA follows: TGTGCCAGCAGCTTAGATCGGGGCCCGCATGGTGAAGCTTTCTTT. Amino acids: CASSLDRGPHGEAFF.

There are many counts of this clonotype. The V gene is TRBV13, the J gene TRBJ1-4; TRBD1 matches at 8 bases. There are 15 residues in the CDR3. Germline V CDR1 and CDR2: PRHDT, FYEKMQ (reference sequence). Trimming at V came to 5 bases and at J to 7 bases, leaving 9 bases not matched to a gene. The CDR3 bases are TGTGCCAGCAGCAAAGGACAGGGCGGGGGTGAAAAACTGTTTTTT. Protein product: CASSKGQGGGEKLFF. The full variable domain, in which reference TRBV13 and TRBJ1-4 provide the parts outside the CDR3, is AAGVIQSPRHLIKEKRETATLKCYPIPRHDTVYWYQQGPGQDPQFLISFYEKMQSDKGSIPDRFSAQQFSDYHSELNMSSLELGDSALYFCASSKGQGGGEKLFFGSGTQLSVL.

A note on this clonotype: A much larger clone is a single base away; this may be a read error. The CDR3 region is CASGAGRTGELSF. In DNA, the CDR3 is TGTGCCAGCGGGGCAGGGCGCACCGGGGAGCTGTCTTTT. The gene calls are TRBV7-9 and TRBJ2-2; D may be TRBD1 or TRBD2 (5 bases each). The CDR3 length is 13 residues. Looked up from germline, CDR1 is SEHNR and CDR2 is FQNEAQ (reference sequence).

V usage is TRBV6-6 and J usage is TRBJ1-5; tentatively, D is TRBD1 (5 bases). Trimming stripped 2 bases from V and 7 bases from J, with 15 bases between. CDR3 length equals 15 residues. CDR1 MNHNY and CDR2 SVGAGI come from the germline V gene (reference sequence). The CDR3: CASSYPGWGDQPQHF. CDR3 nucleotide sequence: TGTGCCAGCAGTTACCCAGGCTGGGGGGACCAGCCCCAGCATTTT.

A word on this clonotype: Compared with germline, one end of the junction differs, possibly owing to a read error. V gene TRBV11-2 combines with J gene TRBJ2-2; possible D gene TRBD2, 5 bases. The CDR3 loop spans 13 amino acids. Germline V lookup: CDR1 SGHAT, CDR2 FQNNGV. CDR3 protein: CASSLNRIGELLF. The CDR3 DNA reads as TGTGCCAGCAGCTTAAATAGGATTGGGGAGCTGTTATTT.

A remark on this clonotype: A read error may produce the germline difference seen at one junction end. V and J are TRBV10-2 and TRBJ1-4; D gene unclear. Germline values: CDR1 WSHSY, CDR2 SAAADI. This CDR3 has 14 amino acids. The CDR3 sequence is CASSEETPGGKLFF. CDR3 nucleotides: TGCGCCAGTAGTGAGGAGACCCCTGGAGGAAAACTGTTTTTT.

With respect to this clonotype: A read error is possible here, since a much larger clone lies one base away. This chain's CDR3 is CASSASLGSTDTQYF. Here the CDR3 DNA reads TGTGCCAGCAGCGCCTCGTTAGGTAGCACAGATACGCAGTATTTT. The chain couples TRBV7-3 to TRBJ2-3; D gene unclear. In germline, CDR1 is SGHTA, CDR2 FQGTGA. Trimming left V 5 bases short and J 0 bases short, with 12 bases between. The CDR3 consists of 15 residues.

At least ten counts were recorded for this clonotype. The chain employs TRBV24-1 and TRBJ2-1; TRBD2 matches 14 bases. The CDR3 loop spans 17 amino acids. J was trimmed by 8 bases and V by 3 bases; bases with no gene match: 8. The V gene's germline CDR1 is KGHDR and CDR2 SFDVKD. The CDR3 bases are TGTGCCACCAGTGATAGACTAGCGGGAGGGCCTAAGGATGAGCAGTTCTTC. It specifies CATSDRLAGGPKDEQFF.

Regarding this clonotype: The conserved phenylalanine or tryptophan normally closing the CDR3 is absent here, so this likely arose from a read error. The limits of the CDR3 on the DNA are not certain, so only TCRdb's listed CDR3 is given. This chain links TRBV11-2 with TRBJ2-1; TRBD2, the table's D call, lacks a check against the DNA. Germline V gene lookup returns CDR1 SGHAT and CDR2 FQNNGV. The CDR3 is made up of 14 amino acids, end residues included. The CDR3 sequence: CASSLAGGPLEQFV.

This clonotype has ten or more counts. This chain connects TRBV6-6 to TRBJ2-1; 7 bases align to TRBD2. V dropped 6 bases and J dropped 0; count of bases not matched to a gene: 5. The CDR3 sequence is 15 residues long. Germline CDR1 reads MNHNY; CDR2 reads SVGAGI (reference sequence). CDR3 DNA sequence: TGTGCCAGCAGGGCCGGGGGGAGCTCCTACAATGAGCAGTTCTTC. It translates to CASRAGGSSYNEQFF.

This clonotype was seen once. CDR3 sequence (DNA): TGTGCCAGCGGCCCTCCGCAAGGACCGACAGAGGAGCTGTTTTTT. The encoded protein is CASGPPQGPTEELFF. The rearrangement joins TRBV11-2 to TRBJ2-2; perhaps TRBD1 as D (5 bases). Deletions cut 8 bases from V and 10 bases from J, with 23 bases between. The CDR3 has 15 residues. The germline gives CDR1 SGHAT, CDR2 FQNNGV.

Notes on this clonotype: The junction and the germline gene differ at one end; a read error may be behind it. Written as DNA, the CDR3 is TGTGTCAGCAGTGCACTAGCGGCGAGCTCCTATGAGCAGTACTTT. Translating it yields CVSSALAASSYEQYF. The chain recombines TRBV6-5 with TRBJ2-7; 8 bases agree with TRBD2. CDR3 length: 15 amino acids. The V gene's germline CDR1 is MNHEY and CDR2 SVGAGI.

Concerning this clonotype itself: A much larger clone differs from this one at a single base, so this may be a read error. This chain joins TRBV11-2 and TRBJ2-7; no firm D call. Per germline, CDR1 SGHAT and CDR2 FQNNGV. V was clipped by 5 bases and J by 3 bases, with 5 bases between them. The CDR3 contains 11 residues. This CDR3 reads CASSENYEQYF. Here the CDR3 DNA reads TGTGCCAGCAGCGAGAACTACGAGCAGTACTTC.

A word on this clonotype: Since no conserved phenylalanine or tryptophan closes the CDR3, a read error is the likely cause. J is TRBJ2-7 and V is TRBV5-4, with D possibly TRBD1 on 6 matching bases. V shed 3 bases and J shed 5 bases, with 12 bases lying between them. CDR3 length equals 13 residues. CDR1 and CDR2 from the germline V gene are SGHNT and YYREEE (reference sequence). CDR3 sequence: CASSWDMGNEQYL. The CDR3, as DNA: TGTGCCAGCAGCTGGGACATGGGTAACGAGCAGTACCTC.

For this clonotype: This CDR3 is missing its conserved last phenylalanine or tryptophan, likely due to a read error. This chain links TRBV5-1 with TRBJ2-1, with D possibly matching TRBD1 (8 bases). Germline loops: CDR1 SGHRS, CDR2 YFSETQ. The CDR3 has 13 amino acids. With 3 bases removed from V and 9 bases from J, the gap between germline ends came to 13 bases. The CDR3 region has the DNA TGCGCCAGCAGCTATACAGGGGGGGGTGAGCAGTTCTCC. This gives the protein CASSYTGGGEQFS.

This clonotype was counted a single time. One end of the junction fails to match germline, which may point to a read error. As DNA, the CDR3 is TGTGCCAGTAGCACATCATTTCCGGGACAGGTACACGAGCAATACTTC. Translating gives CASSTSFPGQVHEQYF. V usage is TRBV28 and J usage is TRBJ2-7; 8 nucleotides line up with TRBD1. The CDR3 sequence is 16 residues long. Germline V CDR1 and CDR2: MDHEN, SYDVKM.

The chain recombines TRBV29-1 with TRBJ2-3; the match to TRBD2 covers 9 bases. Germline V gene lookup returns CDR1 SQVTM and CDR2 ANQGSEA. The CDR3 length is 16 residues. Losses at the gene ends were 6 bases for V and 3 bases for J; bases not matched to a gene: 13. CDR3 bases: TGCAGCGTAGGTAGCGGGAGTTCGGTATGGACAGATACGCAGTATTTT. Protein: CSVGSGSSVWTDTQYF.

This clonotype was found many times. The chain employs TRBV6-2 or TRBV6-3 and TRBJ2-3, with TRBD2 identical over 7 bases. The CDR3 totals 15 residues. Germline CDR1 is MNHEY and CDR2 is SVGEGT. With 3 bases clipped from V and 3 bases from J, the junction kept 6 bases outside the gene matches. CDR3 sequence: CASSYTGGGTDTQYF. The CDR3 DNA follows: TGTGCCAGCAGTTATACGGGGGGAGGTACAGATACGCAGTATTTT.

V usage is TRBV12-3 or TRBV12-4 and J usage is TRBJ1-5, with a possible D match to TRBD1 (6 bases). The CDR3 has 13 amino acids. V was trimmed by 6 bases and J by 9 bases, leaving 15 bases between them. The DNA for the CDR3 is TGTGCCAGCAGGACAGGTTCAAGGCTGCCCCAGCATTTT. Protein sequence: CASRTGSRLPQHF.